Below, 26 T cell receptor beta chains from the same sample are listed, as sequenced in a study of long-term antiretroviral therapy in people with HIV. immunoSEQ v3.0 was run at survey level. TCRdb keeps only in-frame clones here, not all; method: immunoSEQ multiplex PCR. The sample consists of over 25,000 clones, approximately 88% of them appearing once. Specimen: unsorted PBMCs, collected about 2.7 years after starting antiretroviral therapy. These receptor sequences come from a man aged 25 to 40 with HIV.

This clone was counted once. V usage is TRBV27 and J usage is TRBJ1-5; D gene unclear. Germline CDR1 and CDR2: MNHEY and SMNVEV (reference sequence). The CDR3 covers 17 residues. V was pared by 0 bases and J by 2 bases, with 14 bases between. The CDR3 DNA sequence: TGTGCCAGCAGTTTATCCCCCGGGGAACGGGGCAATCAGCCCCAGCATTTT. Encoded protein: CASSLSPGERGNQPQHF.

The chain recombines TRBV4-2 with TRBJ2-1; D is undetermined. Trimming stripped 4 bases from V and 7 bases from J, with 14 bases between. Per germline, CDR1 LGHNA and CDR2 YNFKEQ. CDR3 size: 14 residues. CDR3 bases: TGTGCCAGCAGCCGTCAAACCGGTCAAAATGAGCAGTTCTTC. This encodes CASSRQTGQNEQFF.

The chain combines TRBV15 with TRBJ2-3, with 9 bases identical to TRBD2. Germline V gives CDR1 LNHNV, CDR2 YYDKDF (reference sequence). The CDR3 is 17 residues long. The J segment lost 0 bases and the V segment lost 0 bases, leaving 4 bases of the junction unmatched. The CDR3 region has the DNA TGTGCCACCAGCAGAGATAGGGGACTAGCTAGCACAGATACGCAGTATTTT. It is translated as CATSRDRGLASTDTQYF.

V gene TRBV9 combines with J gene TRBJ2-3; D possibly corresponds to TRBD2 (5 bases). This CDR3 spans 15 amino acids. V was cut by 4 bases and J by 0 bases, with 12 bases left in between. Germline V gives CDR1 SGDLS, CDR2 YYNGEE. The DNA for the CDR3 is TGTGCCAGCAGCAAAAATCCGGGAAGCACAGATACGCAGTATTTT. Residues: CASSKNPGSTDTQYF.

This clone was detected only a few times. The rearrangement joins TRBV5-1 to TRBJ2-2; D may be TRBD2 (5 bases). Trimming shortened V by 6 bases and J by 4 bases, and 10 bases separated the two germline ends. CDR1 and CDR2 from the germline V gene are SGHRS and YFSETQ. The CDR3 loop spans 13 amino acids. The CDR3 here is CASNPAGTGELFF. CDR3 nucleotide sequence: TGCGCCAGCAACCCCGCGGGCACCGGGGAGCTGTTTTTT. The variable domain in full, completed from reference TRBV5-1 and TRBJ2-2, reads KAGVTQTPRYLIKTRGQQVTLSCSPISGHRSVSWYQQTPGQGLQFLFEYFSETQRNKGNFPGRFSGRQFSNSRSEMNVSTLELGDSALYLCASNPAGTGELFFGEGSRLTVL.

The chain uses TRBV5-1 and TRBJ1-1; unclear D gene. This CDR3 is built from 16 residues. Looked up from germline, CDR1 is SGHRS and CDR2 is YFSETQ. The ends were cut back, 0 bases at V and 1 base at J, with 13 bases in the middle. The CDR3 DNA follows: TGCGCCAGCAGCTTGGCGGGTGGAGTGAGGAACACTGAAGCTTTCTTT. Protein sequence: CASSLAGGVRNTEAFF.

This clone occurred once. The CDR3 is CASSYGPGGRRDTQYF. The CDR3 DNA reads TGTGCCAGCAGTTACGGCCCTGGCGGCCGGAGAGATACGCAGTATTTT. The J gene is TRBJ2-3, the V gene TRBV6-5; D is uncertain. V dropped 2 bases and J dropped 5 bases, with 17 bases sitting between them. Germline CDR1 reads MNHEY; CDR2 reads SVGAGI. The CDR3 is 16 amino acids.

This chain joins TRBV6-1 and TRBJ1-5; D unclear. The length of the CDR3 is 14 residues. Between the trimmed V and J ends, which lost 2 bases and 4 bases, there was a span of 9 bases. Per the germline V gene, CDR1 is MNHNS and CDR2 is SASEGT. The CDR3 sequence: CASSETGGNQPQHF. The CDR3, as DNA: TGTGCCAGCAGTGAAACCGGCGGAAATCAGCCCCAGCATTTT.

The V gene is TRBV2, the J gene TRBJ2-1; D possibly corresponds to TRBD2 (7 bases). V was pared by 4 bases and J by 0 bases, with 13 bases between. Germline V CDR1 and CDR2: SNHLY, FYNNEI. The CDR3 runs to 16 residues. The CDR3 coding sequence is TGTGCCAGCAGTGCTTCGGGGGGCGTCTCCTACAATGAGCAGTTCTTC. This encodes CASSASGGVSYNEQFF.

This clone was detected only a few times. The chain joins TRBV7-6 to TRBJ1-1; tentative D call: TRBD1 (5 bases). Germline V gene data show CDR1 as SGHVS and CDR2 as FNYEAQ. V lost 0 bases and J 8 bases, leaving 10 bases between the germline ends. The CDR3 consists of 13 residues. The CDR3 region has the DNA TGTGCCAGCAGCTTAGCGGGGGAAGCCGAAGCTTTCTTT. It encodes CASSLAGEAEAFF.

Written as DNA, the CDR3 is TGTGCCAGCAGTTCACGCGCCCGGGACAAAGGAAACACCATATATTTT. Translation: CASSSRARDKGNTIYF. The chain has TRBV6-5 and TRBJ1-3; tentatively, D is TRBD1 (6 bases). The CDR3 covers 16 residues. Germline-derived CDR1 and CDR2 are MNHEY and SVGAGI. V was cut by 4 bases and J by 4 bases, with 17 bases left in between.

V gene TRBV5-1 combines with J gene TRBJ1-6, with no clear D. Germline V gives CDR1 SGHRS, CDR2 YFSETQ. The CDR3 is made up of 16 amino acids. The germline V and J ends were trimmed by 0 bases and 7 bases, with 14 bases remaining between them. DNA for the CDR3: TGCGCCAGCAGCTTGGCCGTCGGCGGACCGAATTCACCCCTCCACTTT. It is translated as CASSLAVGGPNSPLHF.

The chain recombines TRBV5-1 with TRBJ1-2; the match to TRBD1 covers 9 bases. Trimming cost V 0 bases and J 5 bases; bases outside gene matches: 5. Germline CDR1 is SGHRS and CDR2 is YFSETQ. There are 15 residues in the CDR3. The CDR3, as DNA: TGCGCCAGCAGCTTGGCGGTGGGACAGGGATATGGCTACACCTTC. It is translated as CASSLAVGQGYGYTF.

The chain joins TRBV6-6 to TRBJ2-7; tentatively, D is TRBD1 (6 bases). Per germline, CDR1 MNHNY and CDR2 SVGAGI (reference sequence). V was cut by 2 bases and J by 1 base, with 9 bases left in between. CDR3 length: 14 amino acids. The CDR3 DNA reads TGTGCCAGCAGTTACGGACAGAATTCCTACGAGCAGTACTTC. It specifies CASSYGQNSYEQYF.

There are a few counts of this clone. The rearrangement joins TRBV6-5 to TRBJ1-2; maybe TRBD1 (5 bases). V was clipped by 10 bases and J by 2 bases, with 14 bases between them. The V gene's germline CDR1 is MNHEY and CDR2 SVGAGI. The CDR3 totals 13 residues. The CDR3 coding sequence is TGTGCCACCAGCCGGGGGACGAACTATGGCTACACCTTC. Translated, it gives CATSRGTNYGYTF.

Judged by abundance, this clone is medium-sized (0.01 to 0.1%). V is TRBV28 and J is TRBJ2-5; TRBD2 agrees at 11 bases. This CDR3 has 16 amino acids. In germline, CDR1 is MDHEN, CDR2 SYDVKM. The V segment lost 2 bases and the J segment 7 bases; nucleotides outside the gene matches: 9. DNA for the CDR3: TGTGCCAGCAGTTTAAGAGGACTAGCGGGCGCGCGGACCCAGTACTTC. Protein sequence: CASSLRGLAGARTQYF.

The chain uses TRBV23-1 and TRBJ2-2; D gene uncertain. TRBV23-1 is an ORF; its function is uncertain. The CDR3 has 13 amino acids. V lost 1 base and J 1 base, leaving 1 base between the germline ends. CDR3 loop: CASSQWNTGELFF. CDR3 nucleotides: TGCGCCAGCAGTCAATGGAACACCGGGGAGCTGTTTTTT.

CDR3 region: CASSPPTGDYEQYF. The CDR3 DNA sequence: TGTGCCAGCAGCCCGCCGACAGGGGATTACGAGCAGTACTTC. The chain employs TRBV27 and TRBJ2-7, with 8 positions matching TRBD1. After removal of 6 bases from V and 4 bases from J, the junction contained 8 bases not matched to a gene. The CDR3 loop spans 14 amino acids. Germline V gives CDR1 MNHEY, CDR2 SMNVEV (reference sequence).

By frequency in the sample, this clone is medium-sized. This chain connects TRBV5-6 to TRBJ2-7; D unresolved. Trimming removed 2 bases from V and 3 bases from J, with 12 bases in between. From germline, CDR1 is SGHDT and CDR2 YYEEEE. The CDR3 has 14 amino acids. The CDR3 is CASSFLGRSYEQYF. The CDR3 region has the DNA TGTGCCAGCAGCTTTCTTGGGCGGAGCTACGAGCAGTACTTC. The variable domain in full, with the rest retrieved from reference TRBV5-6 and TRBJ2-7, is DAGVTQSPTHLIKTRGQQVTLRCSPKSGHDTVSWYQQALGQGPQFIFQYYEEEERQRGNFPDRFSGHQFPNYSSELNVNALLLGDSALYLCASSFLGRSYEQYFGPGTRLTVT.

The V gene is TRBV2, the J gene TRBJ2-3; 10 positions agree with TRBD1. The CDR3 runs to 15 residues. Trimming took 6 bases from V and 1 from J; bases not matched to a gene: 4. Germline V gene sequence: CDR1 SNHLY, CDR2 FYNNEI. CDR3 sequence: CASRAGTGGTDTQYF. In DNA form, the CDR3 reads TGTGCCAGCAGGGCCGGGACAGGGGGCACAGATACGCAGTATTTT.

CDR3 in DNA: TGTGCCAGCAGCCAAGCGGACCGGAACACCGGGGAGCTGTTTTTT. Its translation: CASSQADRNTGELFF. The chain has TRBV4-2 and TRBJ2-2; no clear D gene. The CDR3 contains 15 residues. Germline V gene sequence: CDR1 LGHNA, CDR2 YNFKEQ. Deletions cut 1 base from V and 1 base from J, with 7 bases between.

The chain carries TRBV7-8 and TRBJ1-4, with D possibly matching TRBD1 (6 bases). V was trimmed by 9 bases and J by 8 bases, leaving 13 bases between them. Germline assignment: CDR1 SGHVS and CDR2 FQNEAQ. This CDR3 has 12 residues. Here the CDR3 reads CASARGREKLFF. The CDR3 DNA is TGTGCCAGTGCCAGGGGAAGAGAAAAACTGTTTTTT.

This chain joins TRBV21-1 and TRBJ2-7; TRBD2, as called in the table, went unchecked against the DNA. TRBV21-1 is given as a pseudogene. The CDR3 spans 18 residues. CDR3 coding DNA: TGTGCCAGCAGCCCGACTCTTTTCTCTAGCGGGAAGCCATACGAGCAGTACTTC. Protein sequence: CASSPTLFSSGKPYEQYF.

The CDR3 DNA reads as TGTGCCAGTAAGGGACAGGGTACGGTTGGGCAGTACTTC. As protein: CASKGQGTVGQYF. V and J are TRBV6-5 and TRBJ2-7, with 9 bases lining up with TRBD1. There are 13 residues in the CDR3. Germline values: CDR1 MNHEY, CDR2 SVGAGI. With 9 bases clipped from V and 9 bases from J, the junction kept 12 bases outside the gene matches.

This chain connects TRBV15 to TRBJ1-6, with TRBD1 matching 10 bases. After removal of 3 bases from V and 9 bases from J, the junction contained 5 bases not matched to a gene. The CDR3 length is 15 residues. Germline CDR1 is LNHNV and CDR2 is YYDKDF (reference sequence). The CDR3 reads CATSSIGQGGSPLHF. Written as DNA, the CDR3 is TGTGCCACCAGCAGCATCGGACAGGGGGGTTCACCCCTCCACTTT.

Written as DNA, the CDR3 is TGTGCCAGCAGCTTAGACAGGGTAACTGAAGCTTTCTTT. Its protein is CASSLDRVTEAFF. The V call is TRBV5-5, the J call TRBJ1-1, with 7 bases lining up with TRBD1. The CDR3 length is 13 residues. The trim removed 2 bases at V and 5 bases at J, leaving 3 bases unmatched. The germline V gene encodes CDR1 SGHKS and CDR2 YYEKEE (reference sequence).